These 8 T cell receptor beta chains originate from one sample sequenced in a study of identical twins. MiXCR was run by TCRdb on the 5' RACE reads, yielding one entry per CDR3 protein. The repertoire holds approximately 500,000 distinct CDR3 sequences, with approximately 24% as singletons. This sample also appeared in a second study, on T cells expressing NK-cell markers.

The sequencing input was CD4+ T cells sorted from blood. Receptors originate from a woman aged 18-29 years in good health.

The table lists this clonotype with a count of one. The genes are TRBV5-1 and TRBJ2-3, with D possibly TRBD1 on 6 matching bases. The CDR3 loop spans 16 amino acids. Looked up from germline, CDR1 is SGHRS and CDR2 is YFSETQ. V shed 1 base and J shed 1 base, with 13 bases lying between them. The DNA of the CDR3 is TGCGCCAGCAGCTTGATTCAGGGGCTGGGCACAGATACGCAGTATTTT. It yields the protein CASSLIQGLGTDTQYF.

A few counts support this clonotype. The gene calls are TRBV28 and TRBJ2-4; D gene unclear. Germline V gene data show CDR1 as MDHEN and CDR2 as SYDVKM. This CDR3 comprises 15 residues. V shed 6 bases and J shed 3 bases, with 15 bases lying between them. In DNA form, the CDR3 reads TGTGCCAGCAGCTTCCTAACCACAAGCAAAAACATTCAGTACTTC. It translates to CASSFLTTSKNIQYF.

The sample holds a few counts of this clonotype. The chain links TRBV20-1 to TRBJ2-2; D gene ambiguous. CDR1 and CDR2 (germline): DFQATT, SNEGSKA (reference sequence). Between the trimmed V and J ends, which lost 1 base and 1 base, there was a span of 7 bases. The CDR3 is 14 residues long. This CDR3 reads CSARGRLNTGELFF. The CDR3 DNA reads as TGCAGTGCTAGAGGCAGACTGAACACCGGGGAGCTGTTTTTT.

This clonotype appeared a few times. This chain uses TRBV11-2 with TRBJ2-6; maybe TRBD2 (6 bases). Trimming removed 6 bases from V and 2 bases from J, with 11 bases in between. This CDR3 is built from 15 residues. CDR1 SGHAT and CDR2 FQNNGV come from the germline V gene. The CDR3 loop is CASSHGEAGANVLTF. The CDR3 DNA reads TGTGCCAGCAGTCACGGGGAGGCTGGGGCCAACGTCCTGACTTTC.

Only a few counts were recorded for this clonotype. V and J are TRBV5-1 and TRBJ2-7, with D hard to call. CDR3 length equals 15 residues. Germline CDR1 reads SGHRS; CDR2 reads YFSETQ. V lost 1 base and J lost 2, with 13 bases in between. CDR3 sequence (DNA): TGCGCCAGCAGCTTGAGCGCGGCTAGTCCCTACGAGCAGTACTTC. Its translation: CASSLSAASPYEQYF.

This chain connects TRBV4-2 to TRBJ2-5; D may be TRBD2 (6 bases). This CDR3 is built from 16 residues. V gave up 0 bases and J gave up 4 bases, with 15 bases separating them. The germline V gene has CDR1 LGHNA and CDR2 YNFKEQ. The CDR3 loop reads CASSQEGGPQGETQYF. CDR3 sequence (DNA): TGTGCCAGCAGCCAAGAGGGAGGACCTCAGGGAGAGACCCAGTACTTC.

This clonotype appeared a few times. The rearrangement joins TRBV29-1 to TRBJ1-1, with a possible D match to TRBD1 (5 bases). This CDR3 comprises 13 residues. Per the germline V gene, CDR1 is SQVTM and CDR2 is ANQGSEA. V lost 6 bases, J lost 0 bases, and 11 bases lay in between. The DNA for the CDR3 is TGCAGCGTGGCACAGGTTGTGAACACTGAAGCTTTCTTT. Its protein product is CSVAQVVNTEAFF. The complete variable domain, with remaining parts taken from reference TRBV29-1 and TRBJ1-1, reads SAVISQKPSRDICQRGTSLTIQCQVDSQVTMMFWYRQQPGQSLTLIATANQGSEATYESGFVIDKFPISRPNLTFSTLTVSNMSPEDSSIYLCSVAQVVNTEAFFGQGTRLTVV.

In nucleotides, the CDR3 is TGTGCCAGCAGCCGAACAGGGGGCGGCTTGGGTGCTTTCTTT. It is translated as CASSRTGGGLGAFF. The chain combines TRBV3-1 with TRBJ1-1, with TRBD1 identical over 9 bases. Germline trimming cut 4 bases from V and 11 bases from J; bases unmatched to any gene: 11. This CDR3 has 14 amino acids. Looked up from germline, CDR1 is LGHDT and CDR2 is YNNKEL (reference sequence).